This TCR beta chain was identified during a study of blood T cells in healthy people across ages. Findings and limits, study-wide: TCR beta diversity, measured per million T cells, fell in a roughly linear way with age.

Germline V lookup: CDR1 SGHTA, CDR2 FQGNSA. This CDR3 has 14 amino acids. Points on this clonotype: Antigen: not known.

Healthy Russian Caucasian donors spanned ages about 6 to 90 years. Per sample, at least 5 micrograms of total RNA were extracted. The authors ran a second PCR of roughly 6 to 11 cycles using a sample-barcoded 5' primer and a J-beta primer mix. TCRdb fed the 5' RACE reads into MiXCR, producing one record per CDR3 protein. The table shows around 870,000 distinct CDR3 sequences, with under 35% occurring only once. This sequence was found in a woman of 80 years or more in good health. The sequenced sample was blood. This rearrangement joins TRBV7-2 to TRBJ2-5, with D perhaps TRBD2 (6 bases). The better agreement between TRBJ2-7 and the DNA end casts doubt on the J call. CDR3 coding DNA: TGTGCCGGTAAGAGGGCGGGGACGAACCACGAGCAGTACTTC. The encoded protein is CAGKRAGTNHEQYF.